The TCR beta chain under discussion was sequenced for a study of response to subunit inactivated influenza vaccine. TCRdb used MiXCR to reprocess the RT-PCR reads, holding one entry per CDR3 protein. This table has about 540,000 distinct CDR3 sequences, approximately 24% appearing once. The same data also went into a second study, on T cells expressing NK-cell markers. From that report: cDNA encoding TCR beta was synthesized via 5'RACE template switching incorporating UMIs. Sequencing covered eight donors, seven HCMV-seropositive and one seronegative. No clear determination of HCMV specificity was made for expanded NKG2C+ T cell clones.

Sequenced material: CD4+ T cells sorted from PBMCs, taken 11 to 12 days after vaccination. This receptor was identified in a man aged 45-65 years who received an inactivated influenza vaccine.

The CDR3 reads CASSMTRWSYEQYF. In nucleotides, the CDR3 is TGTGCCAGCAGCATGACTCGGTGGTCCTACGAGCAGTACTTC. The chain is built from TRBV28 and TRBJ2-7; D is unresolved. V lost 6 bases to trimming and J lost 1 base, with 13 bases between them. Germline V gene lookup returns CDR1 MDHEN and CDR2 SYDVKM. CDR3 length: 14 amino acids.